The clone carrying this TCR beta chain was found many times. Its antigen is still unknown. Germline loops: CDR1 SEHNR, CDR2 FQNEAQ (reference sequence). The CDR3 runs to 14 residues. V lost 0 bases and J 6 bases, leaving 11 bases between the germline ends. This specimen belongs to a study of T cell repertoires in cytomegalovirus infection. In the study overall: Public TCR beta signatures indicated both CMV infection and matching HLA type.

Each CDR3 protein is one row after TCRdb ran MiXCR on the reads. The sample contains roughly 990,000 distinct CDR3 sequences, about 33% of which appear only once. Study-wide results and caveats: People with CMV and the relevant HLA were identified by cumulative public TCR beta family frequency.

The rearrangement uses TRBV7-9 and TRBJ1-2, with D possibly TRBD1 on 5 matching bases. The clonotype originates from a human donor in good health (CMV status not recorded). Some clones in this sample may be carry-over from other donors' samples. This specimen was cultured CD8+ T cells from PBMCs, taken from culture after CMV antigen stimulation. The CDR3 coding sequence is TGTGCCAGCAGCTTAGCTGGGGGTTCGAATGGCTACACCTTC. Amino acids: CASSLAGGSNGYTF.